The 10 T cell receptor beta chains listed next were all sequenced from one sample in a study of T cells in Graves' hyperthyroidism and ophthalmopathy. Authors of the study amplified TCR beta CDR3 regions from RNA transcripts. Using the HTBI primer set, a first-round RT-PCR was run on the TCR CDR3. TCRdb re-derived calls from the multiplex PCR reads in MiXCR, one entry per CDR3 protein. The data hold hundreds of thousands of distinct CDR3 sequences, with 16% observed a single time. Sequencing was performed on blood. The receptors were sampled from a woman aged 18-35 years with Graves' hyperthyroidism.

The chain uses TRBV10-1 and TRBJ2-3; no clear D gene. Trimming pared 5 bases from V and 6 bases from J, leaving 18 bases between. This CDR3 spans 15 amino acids. CDR1 and CDR2 (germline): WNHNN, SYGVQD (reference sequence). The CDR3 here is CASSPLSVGGDTQYF. The CDR3 nucleotides are TGCGCCAGCAGTCCCCTGTCCGTAGGTGGTGATACGCAGTATTTT.

The table lists this clonotype with a few counts. The J gene is TRBJ2-1, the V gene TRBV29-1, with D possibly being TRBD2 (5 bases). Between the trimmed V and J ends, which lost 4 bases and 0 bases, there was a span of 10 bases. The CDR3 contains 14 residues. CDR1 is SQVTM, CDR2 ANQGSEA, per germline. The DNA of the CDR3 is TGCAGCGTTGCCGAACGGGACTCCTACAATGAGCAGTTCTTC. Translating it yields CSVAERDSYNEQFF.

This clonotype was detected many times. The chain uses TRBV20-1 and TRBJ2-5; 8 bases line up with TRBD2. J lost 5 bases, V lost 8 bases, and 13 bases had no gene match. CDR3 length equals 14 residues. Germline loops: CDR1 DFQATT, CDR2 SNEGSKA (reference sequence). The DNA for the CDR3 is TGCAGTTCGGGGAAGCGGGAGAATGGGGAGACCCAGTACTTC. Amino acid sequence: CSSGKRENGETQYF.

The rearrangement links TRBV5-1 to TRBJ2-7, with 7 nucleotides matching TRBD1. The V segment lost 1 base and the J segment 3 bases; nucleotides outside the gene matches: 13. Looked up from germline, CDR1 is SGHRS and CDR2 is YFSETQ. The CDR3 consists of 17 residues. CDR3 loop: CASSLHPPTGQNYEQYF. CDR3 in DNA: TGCGCCAGCAGCTTGCACCCCCCGACAGGGCAAAACTACGAGCAGTACTTC.

The gene calls are TRBV5-1 and TRBJ2-7; D may be TRBD1 (6 bases). The CDR3 spans 12 residues. The V gene lost 4 bases and the J gene lost 3 bases, with 8 bases spanning the gap. Germline assignment: CDR1 SGHRS and CDR2 YFSETQ. DNA of the CDR3: TGCGCCAGCAGCGGGACATTCTACGAGCAGTACTTC. Amino acid sequence: CASSGTFYEQYF.

This chain uses TRBV20-1 with TRBJ2-3, with TRBD2 matching 16 bases. The CDR3 runs 17 residues. Germline-derived CDR1 and CDR2 are DFQATT and SNEGSKA (reference sequence). Trimming at V came to 0 bases and at J to 3 bases, leaving 3 bases not matched to a gene. The CDR3 DNA reads as TGCAGTGCTAGAGATGGGACTAGCGGGGGGGCAACAGATACGCAGTATTTT. Translation: CSARDGTSGGATDTQYF.

In the case of this clonotype: Given a much more abundant clone one base away, this may be a read error. The chain combines TRBV5-1 with TRBJ2-1; D may be TRBD2 (5 bases). CDR3 length equals 16 residues. V was trimmed by 0 bases and J by 4 bases, leaving 14 bases between them. CDR1 and CDR2 from the germline V gene are SGHRS and YFSETQ. DNA for the CDR3: TGCGCCAGCAGCTTGGTGGGAGAAAAGAGGTACAATGAGCAGTTCTTC. The encoded protein is CASSLVGEKRYNEQFF.

This clonotype was seen a handful of times. The CDR3 DNA reads as TGTGCCAGCCAAGGGGACAGGGTTGGGTATGAGCAGTTCTTC. This gives the protein CASQGDRVGYEQFF. V usage is TRBV19 and J usage is TRBJ2-1; 9 bases line up with TRBD1. There are 14 residues in the CDR3. CDR1 is LNHDA and CDR2 is SQIVND in the germline V gene (reference sequence). J lost 8 bases, V lost 9 bases, and 11 bases had no gene match.

This clonotype was observed a few times. The chain combines TRBV6-2 or TRBV6-3 with TRBJ2-5; 7 bases are shared with TRBD2. From germline, CDR1 is MNHEY and CDR2 SVGEGT. This CDR3 comprises 14 residues. Germline trimming cut 3 bases from V and 3 bases from J; bases unmatched to any gene: 4. The CDR3 loop is CASSYGGEEETQYF. CDR3 DNA sequence: TGTGCCAGCAGTTATGGGGGGGAGGAAGAGACCCAGTACTTC.

This clonotype appeared many times. The chain carries TRBV12-3 or TRBV12-4 and TRBJ1-2; D is ambiguous. The V gene lost 7 bases and the J gene lost 1 base, with 13 bases spanning the gap. This CDR3 is built from 14 residues. The CDR3 reads CASTAAGSNYGYTF. CDR3 bases: TGTGCCAGCACGGCAGCCGGTAGTAACTATGGCTACACCTTC.